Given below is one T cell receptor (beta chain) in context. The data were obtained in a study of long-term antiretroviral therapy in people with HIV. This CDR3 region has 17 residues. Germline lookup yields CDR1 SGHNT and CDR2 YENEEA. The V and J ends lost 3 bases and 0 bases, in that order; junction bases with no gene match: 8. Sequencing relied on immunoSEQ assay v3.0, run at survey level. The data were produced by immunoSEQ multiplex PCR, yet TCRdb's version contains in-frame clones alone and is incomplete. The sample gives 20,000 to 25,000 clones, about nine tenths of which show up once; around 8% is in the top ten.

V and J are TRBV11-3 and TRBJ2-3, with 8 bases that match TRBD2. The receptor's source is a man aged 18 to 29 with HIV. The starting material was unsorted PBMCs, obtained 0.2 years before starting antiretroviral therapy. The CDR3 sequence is CASSFGRGGSSTDTQYF. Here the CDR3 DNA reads TGTGCCAGCAGCTTCGGTCGGGGGGGATCTAGCACAGATACGCAGTATTTT.